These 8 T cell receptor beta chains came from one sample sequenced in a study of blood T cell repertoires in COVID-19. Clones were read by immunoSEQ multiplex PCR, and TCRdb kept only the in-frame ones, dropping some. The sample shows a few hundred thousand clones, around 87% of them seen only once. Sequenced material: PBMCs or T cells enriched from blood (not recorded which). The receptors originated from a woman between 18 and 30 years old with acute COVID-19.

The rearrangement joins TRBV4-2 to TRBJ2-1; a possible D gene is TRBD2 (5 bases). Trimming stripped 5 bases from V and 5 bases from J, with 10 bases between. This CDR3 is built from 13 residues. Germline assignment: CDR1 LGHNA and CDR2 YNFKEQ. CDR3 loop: CASSLTEDNEQFF. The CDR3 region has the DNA TGTGCCAGCAGCTTAACGGAGGACAATGAGCAGTTCTTC.

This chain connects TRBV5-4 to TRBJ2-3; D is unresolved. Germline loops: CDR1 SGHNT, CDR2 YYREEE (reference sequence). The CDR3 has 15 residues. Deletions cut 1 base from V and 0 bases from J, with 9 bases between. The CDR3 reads CASSLTVPSTDTQYF. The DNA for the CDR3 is TGTGCCAGCAGCTTGACGGTACCGAGCACAGATACGCAGTATTTT.

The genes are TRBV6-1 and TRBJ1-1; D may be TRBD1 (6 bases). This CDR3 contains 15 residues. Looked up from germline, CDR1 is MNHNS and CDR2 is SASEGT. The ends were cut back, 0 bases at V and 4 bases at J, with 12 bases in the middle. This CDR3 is CASSEAWGRGTEAFF. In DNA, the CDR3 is TGTGCCAGCAGTGAAGCCTGGGGCAGGGGCACTGAAGCTTTCTTT.

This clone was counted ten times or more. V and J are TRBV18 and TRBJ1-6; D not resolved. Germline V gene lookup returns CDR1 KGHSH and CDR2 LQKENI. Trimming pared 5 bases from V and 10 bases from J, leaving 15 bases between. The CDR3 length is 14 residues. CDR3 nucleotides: TGTGCCAGCTCATCTGAGGGTGCAGGATCACCCCTCCACTTT. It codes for CASSSEGAGSPLHF.

Written as DNA, the CDR3 is TGTGCCAGCAGAGACAGAGCACCCTTCTATGGCTACACCTTC. It yields the protein CASRDRAPFYGYTF. This rearrangement joins TRBV28 to TRBJ1-2; TRBD1 is a possible D gene (5 bases). V was clipped by 6 bases and J by 4 bases, with 15 bases between them. The CDR3 sequence is 14 residues long. The germline V gene encodes CDR1 MDHEN and CDR2 SYDVKM.

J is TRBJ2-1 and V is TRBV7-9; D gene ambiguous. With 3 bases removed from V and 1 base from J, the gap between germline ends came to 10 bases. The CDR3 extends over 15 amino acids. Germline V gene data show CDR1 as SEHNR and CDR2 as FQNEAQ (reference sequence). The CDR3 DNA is TGTGCCAGCAGCTTGGTTTTAGTGTCCTACAATGAGCAGTTCTTC. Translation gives CASSLVLVSYNEQFF.

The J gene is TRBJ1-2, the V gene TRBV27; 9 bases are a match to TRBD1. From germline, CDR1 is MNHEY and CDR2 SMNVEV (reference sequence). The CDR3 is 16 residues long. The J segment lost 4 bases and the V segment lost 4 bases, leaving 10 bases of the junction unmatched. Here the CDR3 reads CASSSQRQGVGYGYTF. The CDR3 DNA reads TGTGCCAGCAGTTCACAAAGACAGGGGGTCGGCTATGGCTACACCTTC.

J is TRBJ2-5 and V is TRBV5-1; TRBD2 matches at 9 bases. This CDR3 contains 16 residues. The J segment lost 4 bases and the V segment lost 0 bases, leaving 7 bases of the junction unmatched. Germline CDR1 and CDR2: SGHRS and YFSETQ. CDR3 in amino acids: CASSLASGNRGETQYF. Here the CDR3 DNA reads TGCGCCAGCAGCTTGGCTAGCGGGAATAGGGGAGAGACCCAGTACTTC.